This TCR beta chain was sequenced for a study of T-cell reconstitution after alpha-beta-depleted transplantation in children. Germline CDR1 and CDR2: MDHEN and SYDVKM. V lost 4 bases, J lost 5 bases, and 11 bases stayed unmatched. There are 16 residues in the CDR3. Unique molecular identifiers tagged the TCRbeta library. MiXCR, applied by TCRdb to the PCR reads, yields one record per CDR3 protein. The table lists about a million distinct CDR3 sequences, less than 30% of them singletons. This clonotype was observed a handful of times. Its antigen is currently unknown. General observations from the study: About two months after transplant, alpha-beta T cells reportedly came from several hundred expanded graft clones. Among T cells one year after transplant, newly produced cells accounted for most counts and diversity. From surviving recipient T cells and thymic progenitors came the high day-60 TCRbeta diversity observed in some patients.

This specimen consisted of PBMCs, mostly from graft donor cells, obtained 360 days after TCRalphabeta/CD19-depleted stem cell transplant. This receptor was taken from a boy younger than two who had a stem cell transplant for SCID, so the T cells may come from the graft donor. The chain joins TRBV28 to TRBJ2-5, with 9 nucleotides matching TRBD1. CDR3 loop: CASSSTGGGGVETQYF. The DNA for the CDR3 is TGTGCCAGCAGTTCAACAGGGGGCGGAGGTGTGGAGACCCAGTACTTC.